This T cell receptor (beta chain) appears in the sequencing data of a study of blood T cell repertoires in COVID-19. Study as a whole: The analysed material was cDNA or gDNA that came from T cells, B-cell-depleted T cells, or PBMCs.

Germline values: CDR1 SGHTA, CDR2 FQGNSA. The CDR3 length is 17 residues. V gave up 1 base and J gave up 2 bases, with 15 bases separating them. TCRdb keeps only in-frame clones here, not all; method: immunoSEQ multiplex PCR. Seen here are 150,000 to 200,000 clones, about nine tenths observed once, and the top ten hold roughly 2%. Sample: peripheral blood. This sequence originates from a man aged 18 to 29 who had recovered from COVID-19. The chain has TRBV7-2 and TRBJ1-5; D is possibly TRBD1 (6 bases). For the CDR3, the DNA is TGTGCCAGCAGCTTAGAGTTGGGGGCGGCGGGCAATCAGCCCCAGCATTTT. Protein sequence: CASSLELGAAGNQPQHF.